This T cell receptor beta chain came from a study of blood T cell repertoires in COVID-19. Looking at the study overall: Donors in the United States, Italy and Spain gave samples during acute or convalescent COVID-19. Nucleic acid was either cDNA or gDNA, and it came from T cells, B-cell-depleted T cells, or PBMCs.

Seattle-derived patients entered the study during active infection and were followed longitudinally. Original processing methods: Reference gene primer amplification gave nucleated cell count estimates. TCRdb's copy holds only in-frame clones and misses some; the assay was immunoSEQ multiplex PCR. V, J and clone size reflect that table, while D and trimming were determined from the DNA. This sample yields 300,000 or so clones, of which roughly 90% are seen a single time; 2.9% belongs to the top ten. Germline V gene sequence: CDR1 MNHEY, CDR2 SMNVEV (reference sequence). V trimming: 6 bases; J trimming: 3 bases; junction bases outside the gene matches: 14. The CDR3 is 17 residues long.

J is TRBJ1-1 and V is TRBV27, with 9 bases that match TRBD1. The sequence was obtained from a woman in her 30s with COVID-19, enrolled during active disease. Input material: peripheral blood. CDR3 region: CASSRLLGQGQDTEAFF. The DNA for the CDR3 is TGTGCCAGCAGCCGCCTCCTGGGACAGGGTCAGGACACTGAAGCTTTCTTT.